Included here is one TCR beta chain sequence, with context. The antigen it binds to is not known. Base qualities are not at hand, and no much larger clone is one base apart. The CDR3 numbers 11 residues from cysteine through phenylalanine. The sequence is cut down to CDR3 DNA, 33 bases in frame from base 1. Sequences GTSNPN (CDR1) and SVGIG (CDR2) are obtained from the germline V gene (reference sequence). V is shortened by 5 bases, J by 7 bases, and the region joining them spans 9 bases. Synthetic TCR analog templates were spiked into each PCR so that absolute template abundance could be estimated from read counts. The immunoSEQ assay was used to amplify TCRbeta CDR3 regions from genomic DNA with bias-controlled V and J gene primers. Sequencing of rearranged TCRbeta segments was performed at approximately 20X coverage. The study's processing was this. Sequencing errors were corrected by clustering and CDR3s were annotated against IMGT to assign V, D and J genes. Only productive TCRbeta rearrangements were used in downstream analyses, excluding out-of-frame or stop-codon sequences. To compute clonality, Shannon entropy was normalized by the log of the number of unique productive sequences and then subtracted from one. Clones differing between time points or between blood and tumor were identified using Fisher's exact test with Benjamini-Hochberg correction, with an adjusted p below 0.01 applied as the threshold. TCRdb limited this immuneACCESS table to in-frame rearrangements with V and J called. A share of clones is missing; checked studies link under half to unresolved V genes, and the rest is unexplained. V, J and clone size reflect that table, while D and trimming were determined from the DNA. This sample comprises approximately 51,000 clones, approximately 86% of them detected only once. The top ten constitute 15% to 20% of the sample.

The entry originates in a study of PD-L1 blockade in urothelial cancer (dated by TCRdb to 2016 to 2017). Regarding the complete study: All patients started therapy in the mid-2010s and received atezolizumab 1,200 mg intravenously every 3 weeks. About 90% of the 29 patients were identified as males with urothelial cancer of bladder origin, and a prior smoking history was reported by 18 of 29 patients. Patients had an ECOG performance status of 0 or 1 and had received between 0 and 3 prior chemotherapy regimens. Blood samples were analyzed at 3 weeks after treatment start (second dose) and at 6 weeks after treatment start. A median of around 150,000 T cells and approximately 83,000 unique TCRs was obtained from blood samples, and a median clonality of around 0.072 was observed. An exploratory multi-omic analysis was conducted of the somatic, immune and clinical correlates of response to PD-L1 blockade with atezolizumab in urothelial cancer. Pretreatment tumor samples, along with matched peripheral blood collected serially before and after atezolizumab treatment, underwent TCR sequencing. Durable clinical benefit was defined as a progression-free survival longer than 6 months, and TCR features were additionally tested against progression-free survival and overall survival. Whole exome sequencing and RNA sequencing of pretreatment tumors were performed alongside TCR sequencing in the same patients. Durable clinical benefit was achieved by nine patients and was not achieved by 20 patients. Approximately 30 patients had pretreatment blood TCR-seq, some 25 had at least one posttreatment blood collection, and some 25 had tumor TCR-seq.

The cohort included 29 patients with locally advanced or metastatic urothelial carcinoma who were treated at Memorial Sloan Kettering on a trial protocol. Peripheral blood mononuclear cells were collected pretreatment and during treatment, with between 1 and 8 total time points obtained per patient. The Qiagen DNeasy Blood extraction kit was used to purify genomic DNA from total PBMCs and tumor samples. PBMCs were collected pretreatment and during treatment, and were isolated and stored as previously described. Findings and caveats that apply to the study as a whole: Patients with durable benefit showed greater expansion of tumor-associated TCR clones in peripheral blood 3 weeks after starting treatment (n ≈ 21, p = 0.022). Improved progression-free and overall survival was found to be associated with pretreatment peripheral blood TCR clonality below the median. Because the sample size was small (n of about 30) and many exploratory analyses were performed, the results are intended to be hypothesis-generating.

The chain uses TRBV30 and TRBJ2-1; the D gene assignment is ambiguous. The TCR originated in a man in his fifties or sixties with urothelial cancer. Sequenced here: PBMCs, sampled around atezolizumab (anti-PD-L1) treatment. The DNA is as follows: TGTGCCTGGTCGGTGCGGAATGAGCAGTTCTTC. Its translation is CAWSVRNEQFF.